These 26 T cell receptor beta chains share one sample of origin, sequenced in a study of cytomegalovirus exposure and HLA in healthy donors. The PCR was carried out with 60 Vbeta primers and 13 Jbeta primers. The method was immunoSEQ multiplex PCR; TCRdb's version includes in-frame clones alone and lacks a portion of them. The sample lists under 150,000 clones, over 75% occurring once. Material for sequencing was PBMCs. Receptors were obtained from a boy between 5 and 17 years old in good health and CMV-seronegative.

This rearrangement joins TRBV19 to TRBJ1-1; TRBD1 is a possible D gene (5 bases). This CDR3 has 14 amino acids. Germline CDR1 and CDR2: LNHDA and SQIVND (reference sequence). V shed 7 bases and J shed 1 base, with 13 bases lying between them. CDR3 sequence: CASTNSGGNTEAFF. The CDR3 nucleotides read TGTGCCAGTACCAATTCGGGGGGGAACACTGAAGCTTTCTTT. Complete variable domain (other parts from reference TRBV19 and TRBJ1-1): DGGITQSPKYLFRKEGQNVTLSCEQNLNHDAMYWYRQDPGQGLRLIYYSQIVNDFQKGDIAEGYSVSREKKESFPLTVTSAQKNPTAFYLCASTNSGGNTEAFFGQGTRLTVV.

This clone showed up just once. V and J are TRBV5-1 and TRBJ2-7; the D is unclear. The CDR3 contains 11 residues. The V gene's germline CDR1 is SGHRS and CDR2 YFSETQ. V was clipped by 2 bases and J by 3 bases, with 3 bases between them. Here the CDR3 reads CASSFNYEQYF. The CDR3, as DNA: TGCGCCAGCAGCTTCAACTACGAGCAGTACTTC.

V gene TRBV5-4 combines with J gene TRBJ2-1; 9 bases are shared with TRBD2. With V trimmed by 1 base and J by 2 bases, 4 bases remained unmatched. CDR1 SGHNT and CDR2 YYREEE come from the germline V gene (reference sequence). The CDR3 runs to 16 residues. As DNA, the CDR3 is TGTGCCAGCAGCTTGAAGGCGGGGGGGCCCTACAATGAGCAGTTCTTC. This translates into CASSLKAGGPYNEQFF.

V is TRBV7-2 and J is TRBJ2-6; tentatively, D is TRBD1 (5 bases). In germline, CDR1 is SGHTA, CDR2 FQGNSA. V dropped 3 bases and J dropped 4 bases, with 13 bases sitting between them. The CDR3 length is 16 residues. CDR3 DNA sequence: TGTGCCAGCAGCTTGTTGGCAGGGCACGGGGCCAACGTCCTGACTTTC. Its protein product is CASSLLAGHGANVLTF. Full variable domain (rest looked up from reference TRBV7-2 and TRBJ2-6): GAGVSQSPSNKVTEKGKDVELRCDPISGHTALYWYRQSLGQGLEFLIYFQGNSAPDKSGLPSDRFSAERTGGSVSTLTIQRTQQEDSAVYLCASSLLAGHGANVLTFGAGSRLTVL.

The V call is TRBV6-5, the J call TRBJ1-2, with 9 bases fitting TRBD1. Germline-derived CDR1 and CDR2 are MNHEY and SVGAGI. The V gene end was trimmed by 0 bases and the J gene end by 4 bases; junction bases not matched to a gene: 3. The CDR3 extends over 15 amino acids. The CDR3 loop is CASSYSTGGFYGYTF. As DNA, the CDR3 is TGTGCCAGCAGTTACTCGACAGGGGGTTTCTATGGCTACACCTTC.

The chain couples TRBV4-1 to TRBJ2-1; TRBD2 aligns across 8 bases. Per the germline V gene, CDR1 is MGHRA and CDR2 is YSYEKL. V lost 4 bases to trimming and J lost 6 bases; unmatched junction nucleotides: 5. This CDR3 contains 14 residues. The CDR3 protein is CASSLTGTSNEQFF. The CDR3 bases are TGCGCCAGCAGCCTTACCGGGACTAGCAATGAGCAGTTCTTC.

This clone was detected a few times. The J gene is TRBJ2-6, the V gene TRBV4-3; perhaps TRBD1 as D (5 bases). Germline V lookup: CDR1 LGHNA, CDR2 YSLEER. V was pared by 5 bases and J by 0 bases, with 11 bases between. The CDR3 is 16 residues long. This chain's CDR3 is CASSLDSSSGANVLTF. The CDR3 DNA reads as TGCGCCAGCAGCTTAGACAGTTCCTCTGGGGCCAACGTCCTGACTTTC.

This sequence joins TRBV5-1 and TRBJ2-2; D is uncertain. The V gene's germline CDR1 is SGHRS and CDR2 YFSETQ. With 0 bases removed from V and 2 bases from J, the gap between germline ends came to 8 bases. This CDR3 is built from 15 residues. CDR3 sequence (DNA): TGCGCCAGCAGCTTGGGGCAGACAAACACCGGGGAGCTGTTTTTT. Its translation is CASSLGQTNTGELFF.

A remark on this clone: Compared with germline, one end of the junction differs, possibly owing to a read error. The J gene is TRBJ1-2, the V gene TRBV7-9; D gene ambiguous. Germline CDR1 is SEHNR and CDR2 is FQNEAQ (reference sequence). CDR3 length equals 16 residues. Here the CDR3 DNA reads TGTTCCAGCAGCTTAGCGGGAGACTTAGCTAACTATGGCTACACCTTC. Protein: CSSSLAGDLANYGYTF.

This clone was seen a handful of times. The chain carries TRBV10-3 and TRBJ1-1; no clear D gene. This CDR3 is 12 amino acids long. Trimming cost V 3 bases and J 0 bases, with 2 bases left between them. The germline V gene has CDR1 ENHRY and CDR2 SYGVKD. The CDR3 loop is CAISDMNTEAFF. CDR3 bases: TGTGCCATCAGTGACATGAACACTGAAGCTTTCTTT.

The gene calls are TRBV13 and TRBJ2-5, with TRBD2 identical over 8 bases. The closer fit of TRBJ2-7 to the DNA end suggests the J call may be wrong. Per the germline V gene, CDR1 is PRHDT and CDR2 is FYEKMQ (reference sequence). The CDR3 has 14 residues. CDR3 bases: TGTGCCAGCAGCTTACGGGAGGGCCTGAACGAGCAGTACTTC. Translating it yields CASSLREGLNEQYF.

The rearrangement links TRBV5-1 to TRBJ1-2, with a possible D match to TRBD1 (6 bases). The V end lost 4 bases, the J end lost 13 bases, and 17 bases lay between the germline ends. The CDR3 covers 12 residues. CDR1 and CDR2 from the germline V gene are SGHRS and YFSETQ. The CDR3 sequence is CASSLETGPGTF. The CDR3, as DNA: TGCGCCAGCAGCCTAGAGACAGGCCCTGGCACCTTC.

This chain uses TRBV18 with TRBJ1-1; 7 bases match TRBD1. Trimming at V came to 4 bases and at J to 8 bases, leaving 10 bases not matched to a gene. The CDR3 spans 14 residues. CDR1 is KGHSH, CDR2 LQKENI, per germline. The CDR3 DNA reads TGTGCCAGCTCACTAAACAGGGGTCTTGAAGAAGCTTTCTTT. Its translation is CASSLNRGLEEAFF.

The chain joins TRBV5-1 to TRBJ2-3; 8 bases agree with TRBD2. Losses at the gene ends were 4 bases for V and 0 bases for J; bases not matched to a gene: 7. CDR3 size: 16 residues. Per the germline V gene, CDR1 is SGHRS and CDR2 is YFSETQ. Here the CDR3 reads CASSGLAGRSTDTQYF. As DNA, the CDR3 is TGCGCCAGCAGCGGTTTAGCGGGGAGAAGCACAGATACGCAGTATTTT.

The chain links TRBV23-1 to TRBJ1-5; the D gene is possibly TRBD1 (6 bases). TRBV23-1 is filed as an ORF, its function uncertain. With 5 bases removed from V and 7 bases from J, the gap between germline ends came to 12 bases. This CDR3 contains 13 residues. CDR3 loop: CASSKQGRQPQHF. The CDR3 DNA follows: TGCGCCAGCAGTAAACAGGGCCGGCAGCCCCAGCATTTT.

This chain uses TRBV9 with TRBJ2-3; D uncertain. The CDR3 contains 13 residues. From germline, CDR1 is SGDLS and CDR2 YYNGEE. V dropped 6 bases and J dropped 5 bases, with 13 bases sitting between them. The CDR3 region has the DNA TGTGCCAGCACCGCTCCTCCCGGAGATACGCAGTATTTT. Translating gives CASTAPPGDTQYF.

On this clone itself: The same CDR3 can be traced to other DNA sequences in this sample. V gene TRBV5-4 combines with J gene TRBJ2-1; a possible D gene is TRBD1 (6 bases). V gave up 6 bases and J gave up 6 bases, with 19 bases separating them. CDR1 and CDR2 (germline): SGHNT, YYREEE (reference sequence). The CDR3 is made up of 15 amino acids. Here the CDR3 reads CASNAAGTTTNEQFF. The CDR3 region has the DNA TGTGCCAGCAACGCCGCTGGGACAACCACCAATGAGCAGTTCTTC. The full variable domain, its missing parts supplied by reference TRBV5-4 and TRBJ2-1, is ETGVTQSPTHLIKTRGQQVTLRCSSQSGHNTVSWYQQALGQGPQFIFQYYREEENGRGNFPPRFSGLQFPNYSSELNVNALELDDSALYLCASNAAGTTTNEQFFGPGTRLTVL.

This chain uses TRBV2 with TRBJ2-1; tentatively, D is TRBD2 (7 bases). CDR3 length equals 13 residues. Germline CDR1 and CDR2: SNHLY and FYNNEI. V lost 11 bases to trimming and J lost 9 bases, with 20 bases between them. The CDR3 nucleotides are TGTGCCTCGACGGGGGGCGAAATTGGTGAGCAGTTCTTC. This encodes CASTGGEIGEQFF.

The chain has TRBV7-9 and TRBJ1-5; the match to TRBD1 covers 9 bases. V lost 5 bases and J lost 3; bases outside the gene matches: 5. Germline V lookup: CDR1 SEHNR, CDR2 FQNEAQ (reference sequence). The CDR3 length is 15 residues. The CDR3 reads CASSQGTGFNQPQHF. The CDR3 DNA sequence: TGTGCCAGCAGCCAAGGGACAGGGTTCAATCAGCCCCAGCATTTT.

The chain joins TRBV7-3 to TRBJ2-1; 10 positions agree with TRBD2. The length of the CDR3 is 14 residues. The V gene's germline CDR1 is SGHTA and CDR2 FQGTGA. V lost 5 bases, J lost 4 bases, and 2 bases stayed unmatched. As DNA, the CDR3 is TGTGCCAGCAGCAATAGCGGGGGGTACAATGAGCAGTTCTTC. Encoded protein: CASSNSGGYNEQFF.

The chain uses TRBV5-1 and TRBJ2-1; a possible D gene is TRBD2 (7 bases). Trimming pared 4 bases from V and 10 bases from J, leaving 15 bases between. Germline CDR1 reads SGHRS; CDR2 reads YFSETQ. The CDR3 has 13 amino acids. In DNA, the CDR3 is TGCGCCAGCAGCCCAGAAAGGGGGGGGGAGCAGTTCTTC. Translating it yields CASSPERGGEQFF.

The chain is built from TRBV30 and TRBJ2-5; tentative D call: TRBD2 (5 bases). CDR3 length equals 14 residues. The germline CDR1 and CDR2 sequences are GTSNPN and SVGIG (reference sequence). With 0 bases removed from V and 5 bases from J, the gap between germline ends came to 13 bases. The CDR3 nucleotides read TGTGCCTGGAGTGTTCGGGGTTCGGGGGAGACCCAGTACTTC. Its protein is CAWSVRGSGETQYF.

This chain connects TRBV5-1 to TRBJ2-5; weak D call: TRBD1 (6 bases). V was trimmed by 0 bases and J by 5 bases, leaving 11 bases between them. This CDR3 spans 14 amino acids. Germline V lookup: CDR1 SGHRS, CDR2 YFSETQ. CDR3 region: CASSLEGVFETQYF. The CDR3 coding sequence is TGCGCCAGCAGCTTGGAGGGGGTATTTGAGACCCAGTACTTC.

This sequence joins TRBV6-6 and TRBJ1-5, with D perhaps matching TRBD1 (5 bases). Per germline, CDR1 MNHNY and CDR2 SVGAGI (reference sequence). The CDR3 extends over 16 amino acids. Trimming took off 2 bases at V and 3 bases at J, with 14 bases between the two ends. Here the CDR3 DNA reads TGTGCCAGCAGTTACAGCCCCGCAGGGTCCAATCAGCCCCAGCATTTT. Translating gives CASSYSPAGSNQPQHF.

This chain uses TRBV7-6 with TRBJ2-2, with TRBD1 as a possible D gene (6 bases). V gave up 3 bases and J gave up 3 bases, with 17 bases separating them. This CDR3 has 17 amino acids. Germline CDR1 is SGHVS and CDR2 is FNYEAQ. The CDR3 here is CASSFHRTGQDTGELFF. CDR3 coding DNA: TGTGCCAGCAGCTTCCACCGTACAGGGCAGGACACCGGGGAGCTGTTTTTT.

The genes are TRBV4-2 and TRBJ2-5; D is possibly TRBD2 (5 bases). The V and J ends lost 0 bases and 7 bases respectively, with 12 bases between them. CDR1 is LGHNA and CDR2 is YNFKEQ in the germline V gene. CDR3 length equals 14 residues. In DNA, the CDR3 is TGTGCCAGCAGCCAAGATGAAGGAGGATGGACCCAGTACTTC. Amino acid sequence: CASSQDEGGWTQYF.